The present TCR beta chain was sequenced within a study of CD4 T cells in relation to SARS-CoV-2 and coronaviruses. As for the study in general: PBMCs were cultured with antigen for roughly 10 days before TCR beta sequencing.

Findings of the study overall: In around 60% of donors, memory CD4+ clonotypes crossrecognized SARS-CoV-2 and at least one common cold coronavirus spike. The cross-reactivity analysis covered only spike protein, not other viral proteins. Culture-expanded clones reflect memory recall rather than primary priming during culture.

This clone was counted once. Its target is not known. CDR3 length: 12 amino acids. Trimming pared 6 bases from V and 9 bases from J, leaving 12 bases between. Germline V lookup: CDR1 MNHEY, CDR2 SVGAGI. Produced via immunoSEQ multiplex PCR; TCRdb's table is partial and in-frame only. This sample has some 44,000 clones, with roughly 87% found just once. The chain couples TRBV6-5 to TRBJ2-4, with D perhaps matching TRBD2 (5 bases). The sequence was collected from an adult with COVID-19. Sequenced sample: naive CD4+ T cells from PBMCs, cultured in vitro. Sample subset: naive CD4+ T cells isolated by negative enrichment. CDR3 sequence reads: CASRRVLGIQYF. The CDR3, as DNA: TGTGCCAGCAGGCGGGTTTTGGGCATTCAGTACTTC.